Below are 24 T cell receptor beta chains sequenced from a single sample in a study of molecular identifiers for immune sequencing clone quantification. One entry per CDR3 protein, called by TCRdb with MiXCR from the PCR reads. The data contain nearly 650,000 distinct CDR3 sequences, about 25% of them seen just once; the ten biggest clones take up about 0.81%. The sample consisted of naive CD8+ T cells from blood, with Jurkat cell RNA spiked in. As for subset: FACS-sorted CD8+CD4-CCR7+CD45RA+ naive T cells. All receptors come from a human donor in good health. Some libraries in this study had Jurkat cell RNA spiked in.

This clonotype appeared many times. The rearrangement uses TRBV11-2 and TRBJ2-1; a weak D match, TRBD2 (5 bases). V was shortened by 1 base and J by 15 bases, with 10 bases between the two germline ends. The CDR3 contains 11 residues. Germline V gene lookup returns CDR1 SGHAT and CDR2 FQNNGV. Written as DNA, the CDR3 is TGTGCCAGCAGCTTAGGCAGTGAGGGGTTCTTC. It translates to CASSLGSEGFF.

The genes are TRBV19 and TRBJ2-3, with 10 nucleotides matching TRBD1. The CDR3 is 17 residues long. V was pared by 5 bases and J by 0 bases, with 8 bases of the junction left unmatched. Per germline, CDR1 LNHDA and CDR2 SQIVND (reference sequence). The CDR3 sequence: CASSLYWTGGSTDTQYF. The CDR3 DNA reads TGTGCCAGTAGTCTCTATTGGACAGGGGGTAGCACAGATACGCAGTATTTT.

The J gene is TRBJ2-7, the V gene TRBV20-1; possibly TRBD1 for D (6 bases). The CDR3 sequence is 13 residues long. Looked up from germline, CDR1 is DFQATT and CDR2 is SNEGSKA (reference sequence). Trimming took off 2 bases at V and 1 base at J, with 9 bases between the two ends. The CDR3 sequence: CSARWDTSYEQYF. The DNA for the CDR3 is TGCAGTGCTAGATGGGACACTTCCTACGAGCAGTACTTC.

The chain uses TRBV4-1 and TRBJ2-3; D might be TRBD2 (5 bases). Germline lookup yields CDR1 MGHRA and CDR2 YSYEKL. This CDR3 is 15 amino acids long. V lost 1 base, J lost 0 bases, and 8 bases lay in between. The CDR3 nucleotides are TGCGCCAGCAGCCAAGGTGGACTTAGCACAGATACGCAGTATTTT. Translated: CASSQGGLSTDTQYF.

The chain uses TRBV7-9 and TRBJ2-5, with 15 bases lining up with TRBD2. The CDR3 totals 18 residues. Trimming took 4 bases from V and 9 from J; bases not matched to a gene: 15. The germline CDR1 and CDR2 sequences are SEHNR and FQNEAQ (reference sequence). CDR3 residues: CASSSTGLAGGQEEAQYF. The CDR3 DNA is TGTGCCAGCAGCTCCACCGGACTAGCGGGGGGGCAGGAGGAGGCCCAGTACTTC.

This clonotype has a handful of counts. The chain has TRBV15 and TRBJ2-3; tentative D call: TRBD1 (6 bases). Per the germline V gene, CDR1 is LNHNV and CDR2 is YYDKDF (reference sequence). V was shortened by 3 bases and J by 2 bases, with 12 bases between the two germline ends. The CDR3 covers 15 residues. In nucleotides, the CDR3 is TGTGCCACCAGCAGCGGACAGTTTACCACAGATACGCAGTATTTT. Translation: CATSSGQFTTDTQYF.

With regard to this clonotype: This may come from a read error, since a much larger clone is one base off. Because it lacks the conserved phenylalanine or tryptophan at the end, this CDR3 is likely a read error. CDR3 residues: CASSPSGRARPGELFS. The CDR3 DNA is TGTGCCAGCAGCCCCTCCGGTCGAGCGCGGCCCGGGGAGCTGTTTTCT. V gene TRBV7-9 combines with J gene TRBJ2-2; D call uncertain. This CDR3 contains 16 residues. The ends were cut back, 5 bases at V and 6 bases at J, with 19 bases in the middle. The germline V gene has CDR1 SEHNR and CDR2 FQNEAQ (reference sequence).

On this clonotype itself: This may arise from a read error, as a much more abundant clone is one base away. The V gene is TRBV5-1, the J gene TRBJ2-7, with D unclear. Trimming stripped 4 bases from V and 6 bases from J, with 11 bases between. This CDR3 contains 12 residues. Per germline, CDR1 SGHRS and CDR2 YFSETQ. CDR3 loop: CASSNQSPEQYF. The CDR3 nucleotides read TGCGCCAGCAGCAACCAGAGTCCCGAGCAGTACTTC.

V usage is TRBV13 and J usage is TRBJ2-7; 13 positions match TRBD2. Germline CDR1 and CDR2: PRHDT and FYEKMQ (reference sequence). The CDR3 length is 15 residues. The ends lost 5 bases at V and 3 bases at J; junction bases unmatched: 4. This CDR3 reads CASSTGLAGVYEQYF. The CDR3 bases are TGTGCCAGCAGCACCGGACTAGCGGGAGTCTACGAGCAGTACTTC.

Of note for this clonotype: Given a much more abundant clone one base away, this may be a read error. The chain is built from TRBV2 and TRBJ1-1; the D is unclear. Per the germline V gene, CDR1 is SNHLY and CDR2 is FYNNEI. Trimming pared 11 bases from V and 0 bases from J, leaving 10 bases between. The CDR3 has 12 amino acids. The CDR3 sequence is CACIYMNTEAFF. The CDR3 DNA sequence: TGTGCCTGCATTTACATGAACACTGAAGCTTTCTTT.

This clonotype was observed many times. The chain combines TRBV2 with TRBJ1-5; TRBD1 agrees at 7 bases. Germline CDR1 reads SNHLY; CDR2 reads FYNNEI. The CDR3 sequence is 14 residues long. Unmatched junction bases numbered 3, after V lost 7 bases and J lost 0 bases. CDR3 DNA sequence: TGTGCCAGCACCACAGGGGATAGCAATCAGCCCCAGCATTTT. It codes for CASTTGDSNQPQHF.

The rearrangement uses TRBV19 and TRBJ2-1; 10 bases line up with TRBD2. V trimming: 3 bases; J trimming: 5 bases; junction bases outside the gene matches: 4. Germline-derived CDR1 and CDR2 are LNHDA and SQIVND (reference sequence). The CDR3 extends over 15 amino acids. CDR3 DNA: TGTGCCAGTAGTATGATTCTAGCGGGGGACAATGAGCAGTTCTTC. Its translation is CASSMILAGDNEQFF.

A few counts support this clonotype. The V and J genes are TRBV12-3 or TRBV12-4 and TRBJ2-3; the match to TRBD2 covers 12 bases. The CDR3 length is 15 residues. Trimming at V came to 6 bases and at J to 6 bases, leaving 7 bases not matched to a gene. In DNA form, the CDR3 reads TGTGCCAGCAGAACTAGCGGGGGGCAGCCCGATACGCAGTATTTT. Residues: CASRTSGGQPDTQYF.

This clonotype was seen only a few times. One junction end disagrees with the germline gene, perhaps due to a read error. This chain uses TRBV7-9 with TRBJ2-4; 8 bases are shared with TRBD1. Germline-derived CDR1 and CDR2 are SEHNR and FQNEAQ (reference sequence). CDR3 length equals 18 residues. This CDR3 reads CASSFLQGAFLAKNTQYF. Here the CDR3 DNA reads TGTGCCAGCAGCTTCCTTCAGGGGGCTTTTCTCGCCAAAAACACTCAGTACTTC.

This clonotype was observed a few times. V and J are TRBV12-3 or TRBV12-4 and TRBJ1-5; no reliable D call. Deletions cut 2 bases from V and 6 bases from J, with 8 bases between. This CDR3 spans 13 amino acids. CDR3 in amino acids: CASSLIPGQPQHF. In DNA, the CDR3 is TGTGCCAGCAGTTTAATCCCCGGTCAGCCCCAGCATTTT.

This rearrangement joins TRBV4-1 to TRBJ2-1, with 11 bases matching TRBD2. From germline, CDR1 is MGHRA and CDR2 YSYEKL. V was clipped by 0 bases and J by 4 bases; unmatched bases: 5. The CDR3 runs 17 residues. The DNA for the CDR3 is TGCGCCAGCAGCCAAGAACCGGGACTAGCGGATTACAATGAGCAGTTCTTC. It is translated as CASSQEPGLADYNEQFF.

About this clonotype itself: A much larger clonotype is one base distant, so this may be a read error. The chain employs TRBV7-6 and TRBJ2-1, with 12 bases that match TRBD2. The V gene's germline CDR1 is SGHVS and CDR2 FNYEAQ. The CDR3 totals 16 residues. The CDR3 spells CASSSLAGGPYNGQFF. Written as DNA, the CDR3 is TGTGCCAGCAGTTCCCTAGCGGGAGGGCCCTACAATGGGCAGTTCTTC.

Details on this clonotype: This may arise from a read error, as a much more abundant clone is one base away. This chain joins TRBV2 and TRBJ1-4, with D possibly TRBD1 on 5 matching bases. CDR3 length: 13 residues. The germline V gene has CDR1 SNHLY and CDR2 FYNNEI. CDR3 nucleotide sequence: TGTGCCAGCGTGACAGAGGATAATGAAAAACTGTCTTTT. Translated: CASVTEDNEKLSF. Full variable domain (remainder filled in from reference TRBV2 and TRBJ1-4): EPEVTQTPSHQVTQMGQEVILRCVPISNHLYFYWYRQILGQKVEFLVSFYNNEISEKSEIFDDQFSVERPDGSNFTLKIRSTKLEDSAMYFCASVTEDNEKLSFGSGTQLSVL.

CDR3 bases: TGTGCCAGCAGCCGGCCCTGGACTAGCGGGATTGTAGACATTCAGTACTTC. As protein: CASSRPWTSGIVDIQYF. The chain employs TRBV14 and TRBJ2-4, with 12 bases matching TRBD2. Germline V CDR1 and CDR2: SGHDN, FVKESK. CDR3 length: 17 amino acids. Unmatched junction bases numbered 12, after V lost 4 bases and J lost 8 bases.

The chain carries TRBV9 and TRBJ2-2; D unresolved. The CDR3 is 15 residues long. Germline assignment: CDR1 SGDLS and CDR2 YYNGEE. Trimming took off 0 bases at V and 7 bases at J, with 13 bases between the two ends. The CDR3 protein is CASSVGGTGFGELFF. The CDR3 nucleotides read TGTGCCAGCAGCGTAGGGGGAACGGGTTTCGGGGAGCTGTTTTTT.

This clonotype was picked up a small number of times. The CDR3 nucleotides read TGTGCCAGCAGTTTATCGTTTTGGGGGAGCTACGAGCAGTACTTC. Amino acid sequence: CASSLSFWGSYEQYF. V is TRBV27 and J is TRBJ2-7; D may match TRBD1 or TRBD2 (5 bases each). V was shortened by 0 bases and J by 3 bases, with 12 bases between the two germline ends. Per the germline V gene, CDR1 is MNHEY and CDR2 is SMNVEV (reference sequence). This CDR3 is 15 amino acids long.

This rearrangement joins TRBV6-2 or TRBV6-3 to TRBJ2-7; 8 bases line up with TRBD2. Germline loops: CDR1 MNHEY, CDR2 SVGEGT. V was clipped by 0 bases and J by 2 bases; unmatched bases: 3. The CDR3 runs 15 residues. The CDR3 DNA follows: TGTGCCAGCAGTTACTCAGAACTAGCGGCCTACGAGCAGTACTTC. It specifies CASSYSELAAYEQYF.

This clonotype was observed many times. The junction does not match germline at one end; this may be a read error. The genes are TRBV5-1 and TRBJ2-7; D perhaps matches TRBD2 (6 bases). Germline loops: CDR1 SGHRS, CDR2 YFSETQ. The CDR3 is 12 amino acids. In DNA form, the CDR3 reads TGTGCCAGCAGCTTGACTAGCTACGAGCAGTACTTC. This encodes CASSLTSYEQYF.

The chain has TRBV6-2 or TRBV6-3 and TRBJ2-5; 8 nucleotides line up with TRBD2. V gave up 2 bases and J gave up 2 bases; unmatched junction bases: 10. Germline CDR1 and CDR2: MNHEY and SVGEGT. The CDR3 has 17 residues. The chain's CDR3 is CASSYIPAGDKQETQYF. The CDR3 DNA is TGTGCCAGCAGTTACATCCCAGCGGGGGACAAACAAGAGACCCAGTACTTC.